What follows is one T cell receptor beta chain and its context. No cognate antigen has been identified for it. From each donor, an approximately 2.4 ml peripheral blood sample was drawn into PAXgene tubes and stored at -80 degrees C. Total RNA was isolated from whole blood with the PAXgene blood miRNA kit on an automated QIAcube, without T cell sorting. Deep TCRalpha and TCRbeta repertoire profiling with unique molecular barcoding was performed on peripheral blood of monozygotic twin pairs concordant or discordant for inflammatory bowel disease. Smoking habits were recorded for all twin pairs, and individuals were classified as current, former or never smokers. The data originate from a study of monozygotic twins with inflammatory bowel disease (dated by TCRdb to the late 2010s). About the investigation overall: In total, approximately 30 monozygotic twin pairs made up the full study: 19 Danish pairs, all IBD-discordant, plus nine German pairs, of which four were IBD-concordant and five were IBD-discordant. Each individual had, on average, about 151 000 unique TCRalpha sequences and 181 000 unique TCRbeta sequences available for analysis. The search for disease-associated traits relied mainly on comparing IBD patients with their genetically identical healthy co-twins within discordant pairs.

The library was obtained by 5' RACE. Each TCR library was prepared from about 3,400 ng of total RNA. For each sample, cDNA synthesis with SMARTScribe reverse transcriptase was split into eight separate reactions. During cDNA synthesis, template switching introduced unique molecular identifiers that contained a 6-nucleotide sample barcode. Two nested PCRs of about 16 and 10 cycles amplified the TCRalpha and TCRbeta cDNA, and bead purification followed each PCR. Before amplification, the cDNA was both treated with uracil DNA-glycosylase and purified with the QIAquick PCR purification kit. In the second PCR, Illumina TruSeq-compatible adapters and sample-specific barcodes were added. Library quality and concentration were checked on TapeStation and Qubit, and libraries were pooled at around 4.7 ng each. Sequencing of the pooled libraries was done on an Illumina HiSeq2500 single-index Rapid Run using custom sequencing primers and 2 x 100 bp reads. Turning to the authors' computational methods: PCR and sequencing errors were corrected by UMI-based consensus assembly using MiGEC version 1.2.6. V(D)J alignment, clonotype assembly and CDR3 extraction were performed with MiXCR version 2.1.1. Normalisation of gene usage, clonotype sharing and MAIT/NKT TCR abundance was achieved by analysing the top 1000, 10 000 and 20 000 clonotypes per sample. Diversity was computed as the inverse Simpson index with the vegan R package after downsampling to 27 000 UMIs. Paired Mann-Whitney U tests were applied to discordant twin pairs, and Benjamini-Hochberg correction was used for multiple testing. TCRdb reprocessed the reads, so every CDR3 protein sequence counts as one entry and DNA is not shown. These V and J calls originate from TCRdb's pipeline instead of the authors' own analysis. In this sample's table one finds about 380,000 distinct CDR3 sequences. Roughly 2.6% of the sample belongs to the ten largest clones.

CDR1 is given as DFQATT and CDR2 as SNEGSKA, both from the germline V gene (reference sequence). The CDR3 spans 14 residues, from the cysteine through the phenylalanine. No DNA was logged. Overall study outcomes, separate from this receptor: The results gave no support for a single strong signal or clonotype linked to IBD. Differing immunosuppressive treatments among patients may have added background noise and inter-individual variability to the repertoires. The analysis was unable to tell different T cell subtypes apart. No difference in repertoire similarity was observed between concordant and discordant twins, possibly owing to limited statistical power. IBD patients shared fewer clonotypes with other individuals than healthy twins did, most markedly in patients showing signs of disease activity. Measured by the inverse Simpson index, TCRbeta repertoire diversity was lower in IBD patients than in their healthy co-twins.

The source of this sequence is a human donor with ulcerative colitis or Crohn's disease, or a healthy co-twin of an affected twin (not recorded which). The sequenced sample consisted of blood. The chain is assembled from TRBV20-1 and TRBJ1-1. The CDR3 in this case is CSARDVVGNTEAFF.